Shown below are 15 T cell receptor beta chains from a single sample sequenced in a study of identical twins. TCRdb itself ran the 5' RACE reads through MiXCR, one entry per CDR3 protein. This table has 1.5 million to 2 million distinct CDR3 sequences, less than 35% appearing once. The specimen was cord blood. Source of these receptors: a newborn girl in good health.

The chain uses TRBV11-2 and TRBJ1-6; D uncertain. The V and J ends lost 4 bases and 0 bases respectively, with 10 bases between them. Germline CDR1 and CDR2: SGHAT and FQNNGV. This CDR3 region has 16 residues. CDR3 region: CASSSRSSSYNSPLHF. CDR3 DNA sequence: TGTGCCAGCAGCTCCCGTAGTAGCTCCTATAATTCACCCCTCCACTTT.

This clonotype was picked up a small number of times. The gene calls are TRBV27 and TRBJ1-6, with unresolved D. The V end was cut by 3 bases, the J end by 3 bases, with 9 bases between. The CDR3 extends over 15 amino acids. Germline loops: CDR1 MNHEY, CDR2 SMNVEV (reference sequence). CDR3 sequence reads: CASSFGYNYNSPLHF. The CDR3 region has the DNA TGTGCCAGCAGTTTCGGGTACAACTATAATTCACCCCTCCACTTT.

This clonotype was detected once. In DNA form, the CDR3 reads TGTGCCAGCAGTTTATCCCCAGGGGGCCCTCAGCCCCAGCATTTT. This sequence encodes CASSLSPGGPQPQHF. V and J are TRBV12-3 or TRBV12-4 and TRBJ1-5; TRBD1 agrees at 8 bases. The V gene end was trimmed by 2 bases and the J gene end by 6 bases; junction bases not matched to a gene: 6. The length of the CDR3 is 15 residues.

This clonotype was picked up a small number of times. J is TRBJ2-5 and V is TRBV28, with D possibly matching TRBD2 (6 bases). CDR1 is MDHEN, CDR2 SYDVKM, per germline. V gave up 6 bases and J gave up 0 bases, with 20 bases separating them. This CDR3 is built from 17 residues. CDR3 protein: CASSPLFGLSYQETQYF. CDR3 bases: TGTGCCAGCAGCCCTCTTTTCGGACTATCGTACCAAGAGACCCAGTACTTC.

This chain connects TRBV4-1 to TRBJ2-5; no clear D. The germline V gene has CDR1 MGHRA and CDR2 YSYEKL. Between the trimmed V and J ends, which lost 4 bases and 5 bases, there was a span of 11 bases. The CDR3 is 13 amino acids. The CDR3 DNA follows: TGCGCCAGCAGCCTAACGATACAGGAGACCCAGTACTTC. It encodes CASSLTIQETQYF.

This chain links TRBV6-5 with TRBJ2-3, with TRBD1 as a possible D gene (6 bases). Trimming shortened V by 6 bases and J by 2 bases, and 18 bases separated the two germline ends. The CDR3 consists of 16 residues. Germline V gives CDR1 MNHEY, CDR2 SVGAGI. CDR3 sequence (DNA): TGTGCCAGCAGGAGACAGGTCCGGGTATCCACAGATACGCAGTATTTT. Its protein is CASRRQVRVSTDTQYF.

This clonotype appeared once. The chain joins TRBV20-1 to TRBJ2-1; no clear D. The CDR3 runs 13 residues. Trimming pared 7 bases from V and 10 bases from J, leaving 20 bases between. The germline CDR1 and CDR2 sequences are DFQATT and SNEGSKA (reference sequence). The CDR3 here is CSEAGPPGKEQFF. CDR3 DNA sequence: TGCAGTGAGGCCGGACCACCCGGCAAGGAGCAGTTCTTC.

The rearrangement uses TRBV16 and TRBJ2-7; 9 bases map to TRBD1. V gave up 4 bases and J gave up 2 bases; unmatched junction bases: 6. From germline, CDR1 is KGHSY and CDR2 FQNENV. The CDR3 length is 15 residues. The CDR3 bases are TGTGCCAGCAGCCGACCGGGACAGGGCCCCTACGAGCAGTACTTC. Protein: CASSRPGQGPYEQYF.

In its sample, this clonotype was seen a few times. J is TRBJ2-7 and V is TRBV20-1; 8 bases map to TRBD1. The length of the CDR3 is 15 residues. Germline trimming cut 6 bases from V and 0 bases from J; bases unmatched to any gene: 10. CDR1 and CDR2 (germline): DFQATT, SNEGSKA (reference sequence). CDR3 sequence (DNA): TGCAGTGCCCCAAATAGACAGGGGAGCTCCTACGAGCAGTACTTC. It codes for CSAPNRQGSSYEQYF.

This clonotype was recorded a few times. This sequence joins TRBV2 and TRBJ2-3, with 11 bases matching TRBD2. Germline-derived CDR1 and CDR2 are SNHLY and FYNNEI. Trimming at V came to 1 base and at J to 8 bases, leaving 11 bases not matched to a gene. This CDR3 is 17 amino acids long. The CDR3 reads CASSEDYSGGAVGTQYF. DNA of the CDR3: TGTGCCAGCAGTGAAGATTATAGCGGGGGGGCGGTTGGTACGCAGTATTTT.

Note on this clonotype: One end of the junction does not line up with germline, which may come from a read error. The rearrangement uses TRBV29-1 and TRBJ2-4, with a weak D call TRBD2 (6 bases). Germline loops: CDR1 SQVTM, CDR2 ANQGSEA. The CDR3 spans 12 residues. The chain's CDR3 is CGVGDWTYKQYF. The CDR3 DNA follows: TGCGGCGTGGGGGACTGGACCTACAAGCAGTACTTC.

The rearrangement links TRBV28 to TRBJ2-1; D ambiguous. From germline, CDR1 is MDHEN and CDR2 SYDVKM. CDR3 length equals 15 residues. V lost 7 bases and J 2 bases, leaving 15 bases between the germline ends. This CDR3 reads CASTPPLRPYNEQFF. CDR3 DNA sequence: TGTGCCAGCACTCCCCCCTTGCGCCCCTACAATGAGCAGTTCTTC.

The rearrangement uses TRBV4-1 and TRBJ2-1, with D possibly TRBD2 on 6 matching bases. Germline lookup yields CDR1 MGHRA and CDR2 YSYEKL. The CDR3 spans 16 residues. Trimming removed 0 bases at V and 13 bases at J, with 22 bases between. The CDR3 DNA sequence: TGCGCCAGCAGCCAAGATTATAGGGGACTGTTAGAGACCCAGTTCTTC. It specifies CASSQDYRGLLETQFF.

The sample holds a few counts of this clonotype. The rearrangement uses TRBV20-1 and TRBJ2-7; TRBD2 is a possible D gene (6 bases). The germline V gene has CDR1 DFQATT and CDR2 SNEGSKA (reference sequence). The germline V and J ends were trimmed by 4 bases and 3 bases, with 13 bases remaining between them. This CDR3 is 13 amino acids long. The CDR3, as DNA: TGCAGTGCTAAGAAACTAGCCCTCTACGAGCAGTACTTC. This gives the protein CSAKKLALYEQYF.

V gene TRBV9 combines with J gene TRBJ2-6, with TRBD1 as a possible D gene (6 bases). The length of the CDR3 is 16 residues. Trimming removed 3 bases from V and 2 bases from J, with 12 bases in between. Per germline, CDR1 SGDLS and CDR2 YYNGEE. The CDR3 protein is CASSATPGAGANVLTF. CDR3 bases: TGTGCCAGCAGCGCCACCCCAGGGGCTGGGGCCAACGTCCTGACTTTC.